These T cell receptor beta chains were read from a single sample in a study of T cells expressing NK-cell markers. TCRdb re-called the 5' RACE reads and gives one entry per CDR3 protein, without DNA. The sample data list 350,000 to 500,000 distinct CDR3 sequences. Sequencing was performed on blood T cells: a sorted CD56 or NKG2C T cell subset, CD4+ or CD8+ T cells, or bulk PBMC T cells (not recorded which). The receptors originated from a woman between 18 and 70 years old in good health. Both conserved end residues are part of each CDR3. Each record gives: V gene, J gene, CDR3 protein.

>TRBV5-1|TRBJ1-2
CASSTLDRGPDGYTF
>TRBV15|TRBJ2-3
CATSRLKGQGTDTQYF
>TRBV6-2/TRBV6-3|TRBJ2-5
CASSYLDPMTQYF
>TRBV4-3|TRBJ2-5
CASAYRKQETQYF
>TRBV5-1|TRBJ2-3
CASSLIGTEVDTQYF
>TRBV7-9|TRBJ2-2
CASSLPTYTGELFF
>TRBV15|TRBJ1-2
CATSRGSKFIYGYTF
>TRBV10-1|TRBJ2-4
CAILLDREQNIQYF
>TRBV5-1|TRBJ2-2
CASSLEGRSAGELFF
>TRBV20-1|TRBJ2-2
CSALGQGYTGELFF
>TRBV3-1|TRBJ2-2
CASSQFSLDTGELFF
>TRBV7-2|TRBJ2-7
CASNRDTSYEQYF
>TRBV20-1|TRBJ2-3
CSAPLDSTDTQYF
>TRBV29-1|TRBJ2-1
CSAIAGGRFNEQFF
>TRBV12-3/TRBV12-4|TRBJ2-3
CASSPRQGGTDTQYF
>TRBV7-3|TRBJ2-1
CASSLIGGSGYNEQFF
>TRBV7-2|TRBJ2-1
CASSFRQAHNEQFF
>TRBV15|TRBJ2-7
CATSRDLGALSYEQYF
>TRBV12-3/TRBV12-4|TRBJ2-3
CASSLVRGLATDTQYF
>TRBV4-3|TRBJ1-4
CASSPAGLGAEKLFF
>TRBV12-3/TRBV12-4|TRBJ2-3
CASTGFSDTQYF
>TRBV6-1|TRBJ1-2
CASSQPGPDYGYTF
>TRBV12-3/TRBV12-4|TRBJ2-1
CASSPSGLGAYNEQFF
>TRBV7-9|TRBJ1-3
CAATPQGLPSGNTIYF
>TRBV29-1|TRBJ2-3
CSVVRQALRDTQYF
>TRBV4-3|TRBJ2-7
CASSESGSFEQYF
>TRBV12-5|TRBJ1-1
CASGLGQGQAFF
>TRBV24-1|TRBJ2-3
CATSDYGQDFTDTQYF